One and the same sample provided the 28 T cell receptor beta chains below, sequenced in a study of blood T cell repertoires in COVID-19. Assay: immunoSEQ multiplex PCR; the TCRdb copy retains only in-frame clones and omits some. Of approximately 32,000 clones in the sample, just over 90% were seen once. The sequencing sample was made of peripheral blood. These receptors were collected from a man in his sixties with acute or convalescent COVID-19.

This chain uses TRBV28 with TRBJ1-1, with D maybe TRBD1 (5 bases). The CDR3 totals 13 residues. With 4 bases removed from V and 5 bases from J, the gap between germline ends came to 11 bases. Looked up from germline, CDR1 is MDHEN and CDR2 is SYDVKM. The CDR3 region is CASSWGRVTEAFF. The CDR3 DNA follows: TGTGCCAGCAGTTGGGGCCGGGTGACTGAAGCTTTCTTT.

V and J are TRBV7-3 and TRBJ2-1, with 8 bases lining up with TRBD2. This CDR3 has 15 residues. V lost 4 bases to trimming and J lost 2 bases; unmatched junction nucleotides: 4. Germline CDR1 is SGHTA and CDR2 is FQGTGA. The CDR3 bases are TGTGCCAGCAGCTACATAGCGGGACCCTACAATGAGCAGTTCTTC. Amino acid sequence: CASSYIAGPYNEQFF.

The genes are TRBV4-2 and TRBJ1-5, with D maybe TRBD1 (5 bases). The CDR3 loop spans 15 amino acids. The ends were cut back, 4 bases at V and 5 bases at J, with 15 bases in the middle. Germline CDR1 LGHNA, CDR2 YNFKEQ. DNA of the CDR3: TGTGCCAGCAGCCGACCGGGTCGGGGGGATCAGCCCCAGCATTTT. It encodes CASSRPGRGDQPQHF.

The chain recombines TRBV5-1 with TRBJ2-7; TRBD1 matches 10 bases. This CDR3 has 16 residues. Germline CDR1 reads SGHRS; CDR2 reads YFSETQ. V trimming: 0 bases; J trimming: 3 bases; junction bases outside the gene matches: 6. CDR3 bases: TGCGCCAGCAGCTTGGGAAGCGGGACAGGGGACTACGAGCAGTACTTC. It is translated as CASSLGSGTGDYEQYF.

The chain employs TRBV19 and TRBJ2-7; D might be TRBD2 (5 bases). The CDR3 length is 15 residues. Per germline, CDR1 LNHDA and CDR2 SQIVND (reference sequence). V lost 6 bases and J 3 bases, leaving 18 bases between the germline ends. Written as DNA, the CDR3 is TGTGCCAGTAGCCCATCAGGAGGATCTGGCTACGAGCAGTACTTC. Protein sequence: CASSPSGGSGYEQYF.

The chain carries TRBV27 and TRBJ2-3; 10 bases match TRBD1. Germline trimming cut 2 bases from V and 3 bases from J; bases unmatched to any gene: 5. Germline values: CDR1 MNHEY, CDR2 SMNVEV (reference sequence). The CDR3 loop spans 16 amino acids. DNA for the CDR3: TGTGCCAGCAGTTTAGACCGGGACAGGGGTACAGATACGCAGTATTTT. This encodes CASSLDRDRGTDTQYF.

This chain connects TRBV25-1 to TRBJ1-6, with 7 bases identical to TRBD1. Trimming cost V 8 bases and J 7 bases; bases outside gene matches: 5. CDR1 MGHDK and CDR2 SYGVNS come from the germline V gene. This CDR3 spans 13 amino acids. The CDR3 is CASPGQLNSPLHF. CDR3 nucleotides: TGTGCCAGCCCGGGACAGTTGAATTCACCCCTCCACTTT.

This chain links TRBV28 with TRBJ2-1; tentatively, D is TRBD2 (7 bases). The CDR3 has 15 residues. The V end lost 4 bases, the J end lost 6 bases, and 16 bases lay between the germline ends. Per germline, CDR1 MDHEN and CDR2 SYDVKM. The CDR3 DNA is TGTGCCAGCAGTTCTCAGGGGAGGGAGGCCAATGAGCAGTTCTTC. Residues: CASSSQGREANEQFF.

The J gene is TRBJ1-1, the V gene TRBV19; 7 bases map to TRBD1. Germline assignment: CDR1 LNHDA and CDR2 SQIVND (reference sequence). V shed 6 bases, J shed 4 bases, and the junction held 5 bases outside the gene matches. The CDR3 sequence is 13 residues long. This chain's CDR3 is CASSRQGLTEAFF. In DNA, the CDR3 is TGTGCCAGTAGCCGACAGGGCCTCACTGAAGCTTTCTTT.

This clone was picked up one time. The chain carries TRBV13 and TRBJ1-1, with D unclear. The CDR3 extends over 15 amino acids. Per the germline V gene, CDR1 is PRHDT and CDR2 is FYEKMQ (reference sequence). Between the trimmed V and J ends, which lost 0 bases and 0 bases, there was a span of 8 bases. CDR3 amino acids: CASSLGSLLNTEAFF. DNA of the CDR3: TGTGCCAGCAGCTTAGGGAGCTTACTGAACACTGAAGCTTTCTTT.

The gene calls are TRBV7-3 and TRBJ2-1; perhaps TRBD2 as D (6 bases). The germline CDR1 and CDR2 sequences are SGHTA and FQGTGA. The V end was cut by 4 bases, the J end by 0 bases, with 10 bases between. This CDR3 has 15 amino acids. CDR3 sequence reads: CASSYRDSSYNEQFF. Here the CDR3 DNA reads TGTGCCAGCAGCTACCGGGACTCCTCCTACAATGAGCAGTTCTTC.

This sequence joins TRBV6-5 and TRBJ2-1, with 9 bases identical to TRBD1. The germline V gene encodes CDR1 MNHEY and CDR2 SVGAGI. The CDR3 spans 16 residues. The V gene end was trimmed by 4 bases and the J gene end by 6 bases; junction bases not matched to a gene: 10. For the CDR3, the DNA is TGTGCCAGCAGTTCCAAGACAGGGGGAACGACCAATGAGCAGTTCTTC. As protein: CASSSKTGGTTNEQFF.

The chain recombines TRBV13 with TRBJ2-3, with 11 bases that match TRBD2. The V segment lost 3 bases and the J segment 6 bases; nucleotides outside the gene matches: 5. The germline V gene has CDR1 PRHDT and CDR2 FYEKMQ (reference sequence). This CDR3 has 15 amino acids. Here the CDR3 reads CASSLGTSGTDTQYF. The CDR3 nucleotides read TGTGCCAGCAGCTTGGGGACTAGCGGTACCGATACGCAGTATTTT.

This chain connects TRBV24-1 to TRBJ2-7, with 11 bases aligning to TRBD1. CDR3 length equals 15 residues. The germline CDR1 and CDR2 sequences are KGHDR and SFDVKD. With V trimmed by 5 bases and J by 5 bases, 7 bases remained unmatched. The CDR3 DNA reads as TGTGCCACCAGTGCCCGGACAGGGGGCAGAGACGAGCAGTACTTC. Residues: CATSARTGGRDEQYF.

The CDR3 is CASSLGLEQYF. DNA of the CDR3: TGTGCCAGCAGCTTAGGACTCGAGCAGTACTTC. The rearrangement joins TRBV11-2 to TRBJ2-7; no reliable D call. Germline-derived CDR1 and CDR2 are SGHAT and FQNNGV. V was cut by 1 base and J by 6 bases, with 4 bases left in between. The CDR3 is made up of 11 amino acids.

CDR3 in amino acids: CASSLPTGSGETQYF. The CDR3 coding sequence is TGTGCCAGCAGTCTCCCGACAGGGTCGGGAGAGACCCAGTACTTC. The V and J genes are TRBV28 and TRBJ2-5; TRBD1 agrees at 7 bases. J gave up 4 bases and V 5 bases, and 10 bases lay outside the gene matches. This CDR3 has 15 residues. Per the germline V gene, CDR1 is MDHEN and CDR2 is SYDVKM.

V is TRBV5-6 and J is TRBJ2-4, with D possibly TRBD1 on 5 matching bases. The CDR3 contains 18 residues. Trimming cost V 7 bases and J 0 bases, with 23 bases left between them. Germline CDR1 reads SGHDT; CDR2 reads YYEEEE. In nucleotides, the CDR3 is TGTGCCAGCGCATTCGGCAGGGTGTTGCCGGTAGCCAAAAACATTCAGTACTTC. Protein sequence: CASAFGRVLPVAKNIQYF.

This clone showed up just a few times. The V and J genes are TRBV5-1 and TRBJ1-4; TRBD1 matches 7 bases. There are 14 residues in the CDR3. Per the germline V gene, CDR1 is SGHRS and CDR2 is YFSETQ. Germline trimming cut 5 bases from V and 4 bases from J; bases unmatched to any gene: 5. The CDR3 region has the DNA TGCGCCAGCAGGAGGACAGGTCTTAATGAAAAACTGTTTTTT. Translating gives CASRRTGLNEKLFF.

V is TRBV11-3 and J is TRBJ1-1; TRBD1 agrees at 7 bases. V shed 5 bases and J 7 bases; nucleotides not matched to a gene: 13. The CDR3 sequence is 15 residues long. In germline, CDR1 is SGHNT, CDR2 YENEEA. DNA of the CDR3: TGTGCCAGCAGCCCCCCCCGCCGGGACAGCTATGAAGCTTTCTTT. Its translation is CASSPPRRDSYEAFF.

The rearrangement uses TRBV24-1 and TRBJ2-2; TRBD1 aligns across 7 bases. The CDR3 has 16 residues. J gave up 6 bases and V 6 bases, and 12 bases lay outside the gene matches. Germline V gene sequence: CDR1 KGHDR, CDR2 SFDVKD. The CDR3 sequence is CATSNTWTGLPGELFF. The CDR3 coding sequence is TGTGCCACCAGTAATACATGGACAGGTCTCCCCGGGGAGCTGTTTTTT.

The chain joins TRBV20-1 to TRBJ2-1; D not certain. Per the germline V gene, CDR1 is DFQATT and CDR2 is SNEGSKA (reference sequence). This CDR3 has 11 residues. The V end was cut by 8 bases, the J end by 4 bases, with 9 bases between. This CDR3 reads CSLPLYNEQFF. CDR3 sequence (DNA): TGCAGTCTGCCTCTATACAATGAGCAGTTCTTC.

This chain joins TRBV2 and TRBJ2-3, with D perhaps matching TRBD1 (6 bases). V was trimmed by 8 bases and J by 5 bases, leaving 20 bases between them. The CDR3 loop spans 15 amino acids. The V gene's germline CDR1 is SNHLY and CDR2 FYNNEI. CDR3 sequence: CASATWGRGGDTQYF. The CDR3 region has the DNA TGTGCCAGCGCAACTTGGGGGAGAGGGGGAGATACGCAGTATTTT.

This clone was detected only once. The chain employs TRBV29-1 and TRBJ2-3, with 8 bases that match TRBD2. The ends lost 5 bases at V and 5 bases at J; junction bases unmatched: 15. Germline V CDR1 and CDR2: SQVTM, ANQGSEA. This CDR3 comprises 16 residues. In DNA, the CDR3 is TGCAGCGTTAGGCTTCCGGGGGGGGTAAATCGAGATACGCAGTATTTT. Protein product: CSVRLPGGVNRDTQYF.

The gene calls are TRBV2 and TRBJ2-1; weak D call: TRBD2 (5 bases). CDR3 length: 11 residues. Per germline, CDR1 SNHLY and CDR2 FYNNEI. With 7 bases removed from V and 7 bases from J, the gap between germline ends came to 8 bases. The CDR3 loop is CASTRANEQFF. In nucleotides, the CDR3 is TGTGCCAGCACGAGGGCAAATGAGCAGTTCTTC.

This chain connects TRBV30 to TRBJ1-3; D is possibly TRBD1 (6 bases). The CDR3 spans 16 residues. Trimming took off 0 bases at V and 0 bases at J, with 12 bases between the two ends. Germline V CDR1 and CDR2: GTSNPN, SVGIG (reference sequence). The CDR3 region is CAWSVPGHPSGNTIYF. CDR3 DNA sequence: TGTGCCTGGAGTGTCCCGGGACACCCCTCTGGAAACACCATATATTTT.

The CDR3 spells CASSSKGTGRRETQYF. The CDR3 DNA is TGTGCCAGCAGCTCTAAGGGGACAGGGCGTCGAGAGACCCAGTACTTC. The chain couples TRBV7-6 to TRBJ2-5; 9 bases match TRBD1. Unmatched junction bases numbered 10, after V lost 4 bases and J lost 4 bases. The germline gives CDR1 SGHVS, CDR2 FNYEAQ. The CDR3 is 16 residues long.

The rearrangement uses TRBV2 and TRBJ1-2; weak D call: TRBD1 (6 bases). Germline-derived CDR1 and CDR2 are SNHLY and FYNNEI. V lost 7 bases to trimming and J lost 7 bases, with 19 bases between them. The CDR3 covers 14 residues. The chain's CDR3 is CASTEPGQQSGYTF. In DNA form, the CDR3 reads TGTGCCAGCACCGAACCGGGACAACAGTCTGGCTACACCTTC.

The rearrangement uses TRBV7-3 and TRBJ2-1; no clear D. Trimming cost V 0 bases and J 0 bases, with 3 bases left between them. The CDR3 covers 14 residues. Germline assignment: CDR1 SGHTA and CDR2 FQGTGA. CDR3 region: CASSLTSSYNEQFF. The CDR3, as DNA: TGTGCCAGCAGCTTAACCAGCTCCTACAATGAGCAGTTCTTC.